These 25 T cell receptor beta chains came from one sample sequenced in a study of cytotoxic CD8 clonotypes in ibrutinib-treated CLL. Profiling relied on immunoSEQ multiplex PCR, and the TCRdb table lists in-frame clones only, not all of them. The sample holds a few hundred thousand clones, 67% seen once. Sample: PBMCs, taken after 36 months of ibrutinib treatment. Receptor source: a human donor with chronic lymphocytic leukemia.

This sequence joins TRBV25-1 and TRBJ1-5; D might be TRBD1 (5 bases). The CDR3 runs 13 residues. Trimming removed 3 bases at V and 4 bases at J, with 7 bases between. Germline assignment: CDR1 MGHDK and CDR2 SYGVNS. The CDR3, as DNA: TGTGCCAGCAGTGAGCCAGGGAATCAGCCCCAGCATTTT. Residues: CASSEPGNQPQHF.

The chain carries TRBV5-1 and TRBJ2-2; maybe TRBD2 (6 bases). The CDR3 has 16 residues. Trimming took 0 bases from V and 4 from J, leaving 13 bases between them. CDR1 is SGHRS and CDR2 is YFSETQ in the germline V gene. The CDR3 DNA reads TGCGCCAGCAGCTTGGCCGGGCTAGCGATCACCGGGGAGCTGTTTTTT. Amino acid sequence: CASSLAGLAITGELFF.

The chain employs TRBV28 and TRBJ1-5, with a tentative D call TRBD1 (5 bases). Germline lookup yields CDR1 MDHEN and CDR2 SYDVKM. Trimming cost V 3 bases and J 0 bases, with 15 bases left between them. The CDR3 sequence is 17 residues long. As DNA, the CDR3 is TGTGCCAGCAGTTTTCCCCGACAGTCTTTTAGCAATCAGCCCCAGCATTTT. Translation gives CASSFPRQSFSNQPQHF.

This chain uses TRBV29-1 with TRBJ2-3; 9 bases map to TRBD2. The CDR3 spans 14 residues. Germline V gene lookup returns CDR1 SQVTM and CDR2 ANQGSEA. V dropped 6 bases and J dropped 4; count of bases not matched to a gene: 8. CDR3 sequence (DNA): TGCAGCGTACGAGCGGGAGGTATCGCAGATACGCAGTATTTT. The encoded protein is CSVRAGGIADTQYF.

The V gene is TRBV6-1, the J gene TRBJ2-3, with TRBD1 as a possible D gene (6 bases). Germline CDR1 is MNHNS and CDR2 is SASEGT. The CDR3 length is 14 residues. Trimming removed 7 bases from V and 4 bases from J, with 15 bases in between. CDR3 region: CASNHPGHPDTQYF. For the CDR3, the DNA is TGTGCCAGCAACCACCCGGGACACCCAGATACGCAGTATTTT.

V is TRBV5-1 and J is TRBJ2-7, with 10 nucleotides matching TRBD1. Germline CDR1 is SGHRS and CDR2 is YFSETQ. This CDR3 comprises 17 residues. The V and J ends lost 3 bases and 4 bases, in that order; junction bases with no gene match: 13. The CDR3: CASSWNLPGQGNYEQYF. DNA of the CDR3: TGCGCCAGCAGCTGGAACCTACCGGGACAGGGGAATTACGAGCAGTACTTC.

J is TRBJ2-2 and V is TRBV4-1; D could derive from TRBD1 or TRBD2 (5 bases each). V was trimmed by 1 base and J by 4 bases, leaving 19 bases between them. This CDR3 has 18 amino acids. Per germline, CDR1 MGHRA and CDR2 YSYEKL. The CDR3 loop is CASSQAVGPSKTTGELFF. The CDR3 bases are TGCGCCAGCAGCCAAGCTGTGGGACCTAGTAAGACCACCGGGGAGCTGTTTTTT.

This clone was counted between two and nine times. CDR3 protein: CASSRSGSRIYEQYF. Written as DNA, the CDR3 is TGTGCCAGCAGCCGGTCGGGGTCCAGGATTTACGAGCAGTACTTC. The chain joins TRBV14 to TRBJ2-7; tentatively, D is TRBD2 (5 bases). The CDR3 length is 15 residues. Per germline, CDR1 SGHDN and CDR2 FVKESK. The V gene lost 4 bases and the J gene lost 4 bases, with 17 bases spanning the gap.

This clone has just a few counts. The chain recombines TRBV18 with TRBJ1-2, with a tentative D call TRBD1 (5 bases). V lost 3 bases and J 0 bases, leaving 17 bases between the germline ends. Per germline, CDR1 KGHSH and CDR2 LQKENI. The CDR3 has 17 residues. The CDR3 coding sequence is TGTGCCAGCTCACCCACACTCTGGACAAACCCTAACTATGGCTACACCTTC. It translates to CASSPTLWTNPNYGYTF. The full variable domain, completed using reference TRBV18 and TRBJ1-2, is NAGVMQNPRHLVRRRGQEARLRCSPMKGHSHVYWYRQLPEEGLKFMVYLQKENIIDESGMPKERFSAEFPKEGPSILRIQQVVRGDSAAYFCASSPTLWTNPNYGYTFGSGTRLTVV.

In DNA, the CDR3 is TGTGCCAGCAGCGTAGGGACGGAGTATGGCTACACCTTC. Its translation is CASSVGTEYGYTF. V is TRBV9 and J is TRBJ1-2, with D unresolved. CDR1 and CDR2 from the germline V gene are SGDLS and YYNGEE. V dropped 0 bases and J dropped 5 bases, with 8 bases sitting between them. There are 13 residues in the CDR3.

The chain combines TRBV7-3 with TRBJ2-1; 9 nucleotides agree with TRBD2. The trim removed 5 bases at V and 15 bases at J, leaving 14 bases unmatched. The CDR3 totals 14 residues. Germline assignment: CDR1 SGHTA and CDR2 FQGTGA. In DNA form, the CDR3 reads TGTGCCAGCAGCCCCAGCGCGGGGGGGTTCGTGGTGTTCTTC. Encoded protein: CASSPSAGGFVVFF.

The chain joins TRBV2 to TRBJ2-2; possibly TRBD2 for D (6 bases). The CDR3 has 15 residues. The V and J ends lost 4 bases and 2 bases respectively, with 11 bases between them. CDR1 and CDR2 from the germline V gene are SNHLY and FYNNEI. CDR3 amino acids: CASSARETNTGELFF. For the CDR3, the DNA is TGTGCCAGCAGTGCCCGGGAGACCAACACCGGGGAGCTGTTTTTT.

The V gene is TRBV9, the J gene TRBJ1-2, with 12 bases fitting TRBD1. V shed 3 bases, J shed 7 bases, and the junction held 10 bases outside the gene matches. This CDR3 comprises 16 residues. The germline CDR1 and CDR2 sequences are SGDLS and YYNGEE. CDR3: CASSASPGTGGRGYTF. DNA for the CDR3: TGTGCCAGCAGCGCATCTCCCGGGACAGGGGGCCGTGGCTACACCTTC.

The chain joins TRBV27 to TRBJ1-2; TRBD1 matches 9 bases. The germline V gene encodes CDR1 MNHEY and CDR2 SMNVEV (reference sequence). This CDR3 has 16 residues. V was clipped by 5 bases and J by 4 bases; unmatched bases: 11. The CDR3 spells CASSPLGQGIGYGYTF. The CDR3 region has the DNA TGTGCCAGCAGTCCGCTGGGACAGGGTATCGGCTATGGCTACACCTTC.

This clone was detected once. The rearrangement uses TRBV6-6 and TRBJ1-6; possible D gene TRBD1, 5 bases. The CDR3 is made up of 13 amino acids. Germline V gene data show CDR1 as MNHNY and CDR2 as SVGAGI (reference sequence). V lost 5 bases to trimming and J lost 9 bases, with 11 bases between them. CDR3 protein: CASSSGGTSPLHF. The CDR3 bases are TGTGCCAGCAGTAGTGGGGGGACTTCACCCCTCCACTTT.

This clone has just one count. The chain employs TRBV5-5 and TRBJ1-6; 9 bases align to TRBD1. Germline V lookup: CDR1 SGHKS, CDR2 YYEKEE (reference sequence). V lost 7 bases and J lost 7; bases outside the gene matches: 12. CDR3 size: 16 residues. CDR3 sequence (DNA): TGTGCCAGCGGCGGGACAGGGAGGGCCAAAAATTCACCCCTCCACTTT. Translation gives CASGGTGRAKNSPLHF.

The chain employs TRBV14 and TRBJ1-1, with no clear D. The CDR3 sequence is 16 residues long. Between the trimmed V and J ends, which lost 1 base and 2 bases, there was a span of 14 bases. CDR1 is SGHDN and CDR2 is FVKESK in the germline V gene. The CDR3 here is CASSQGILLYNTEAFF. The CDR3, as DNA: TGTGCCAGCAGCCAAGGGATTTTGCTCTATAACACTGAAGCTTTCTTT. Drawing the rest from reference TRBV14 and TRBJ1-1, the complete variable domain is EAGVTQFPSHSVIEKGQTVTLRCDPISGHDNLYWYRRVMGKEIKFLLHFVKESKQDESGMPNNRFLAERTGGTYSTLKVQPAELEDSGVYFCASSQGILLYNTEAFFGQGTRLTVV.

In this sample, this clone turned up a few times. The DNA of the CDR3 is TGTGCCAGCAGTCTGACGGTACCTGGGGGTGAAGCTTTCTTT. Amino acid sequence: CASSLTVPGGEAFF. The gene calls are TRBV2 and TRBJ1-1, with D maybe TRBD1 (5 bases). The CDR3 sequence is 14 residues long. Germline CDR1 reads SNHLY; CDR2 reads FYNNEI. V was clipped by 5 bases and J by 7 bases, with 17 bases between them. The full variable domain, completed using reference TRBV2 and TRBJ1-1, is EPEVTQTPSHQVTQMGQEVILRCVPISNHLYFYWYRQILGQKVEFLVSFYNNEISEKSEIFDDQFSVERPDGSNFTLKIRSTKLEDSAMYFCASSLTVPGGEAFFGQGTRLTVV.

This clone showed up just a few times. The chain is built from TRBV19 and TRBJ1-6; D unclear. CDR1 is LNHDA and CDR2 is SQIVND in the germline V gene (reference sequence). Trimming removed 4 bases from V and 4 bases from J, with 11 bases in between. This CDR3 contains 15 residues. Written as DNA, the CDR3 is TGTGCCAGTAGTAGAAGTGTCACTTATAATTCACCCCTCCACTTT. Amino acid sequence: CASSRSVTYNSPLHF.

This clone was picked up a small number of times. The CDR3 nucleotides are TGTGCCAGCTCGCCGATACCGGCCAGTATGAATTCACCCCTCCACTTT. Protein sequence: CASSPIPASMNSPLHF. The chain uses TRBV18 and TRBJ1-6, with D uncertain. Germline lookup yields CDR1 KGHSH and CDR2 LQKENI. This CDR3 is built from 16 residues. The V end lost 6 bases, the J end lost 7 bases, and 19 bases lay between the germline ends.

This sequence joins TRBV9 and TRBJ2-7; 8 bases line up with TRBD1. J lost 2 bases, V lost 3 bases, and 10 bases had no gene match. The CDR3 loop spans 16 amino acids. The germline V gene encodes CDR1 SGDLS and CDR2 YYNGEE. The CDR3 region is CASSDRTGPPAYEQYF. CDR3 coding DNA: TGTGCCAGCAGCGACAGGACAGGGCCCCCCGCCTACGAGCAGTACTTC.

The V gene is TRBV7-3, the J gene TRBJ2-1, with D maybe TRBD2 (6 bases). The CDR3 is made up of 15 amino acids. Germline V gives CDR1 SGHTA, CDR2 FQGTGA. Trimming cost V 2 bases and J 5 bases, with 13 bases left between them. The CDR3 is CASSLAGGSHNEQFF. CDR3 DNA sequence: TGTGCCAGCAGCTTAGCCGGAGGGTCCCACAATGAGCAGTTCTTC.

CDR3 nucleotides: TGTGCCAGCAGACCTGACAGGGGGTCGCGAGGCTACACCTTC. Translating it yields CASRPDRGSRGYTF. This chain links TRBV7-3 with TRBJ1-2; 9 nucleotides align to TRBD1. Germline V gene sequence: CDR1 SGHTA, CDR2 FQGTGA. The trim removed 6 bases at V and 8 bases at J, leaving 10 bases unmatched. This CDR3 has 14 residues.

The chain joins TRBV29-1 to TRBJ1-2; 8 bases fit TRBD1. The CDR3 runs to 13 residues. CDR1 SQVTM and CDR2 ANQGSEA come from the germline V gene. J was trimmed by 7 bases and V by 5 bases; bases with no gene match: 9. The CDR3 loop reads CSVMVTGVLGYTF. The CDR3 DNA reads TGCAGCGTTATGGTGACAGGGGTTCTTGGCTACACCTTC.

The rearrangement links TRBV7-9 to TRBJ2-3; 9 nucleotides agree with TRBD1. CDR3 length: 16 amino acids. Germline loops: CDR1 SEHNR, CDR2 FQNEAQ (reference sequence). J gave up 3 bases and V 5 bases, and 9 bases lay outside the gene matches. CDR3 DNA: TGTGCCAGCAGCCCTCCCCGAGGACAGGGGACAGATACGCAGTATTTT. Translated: CASSPPRGQGTDTQYF.